This note documents a single T cell receptor (beta chain) sequence. The data were obtained in a study of shared clonotypes between healthy human individuals. This CDR3 contains 13 residues. Germline lookup yields CDR1 SNHLY and CDR2 FYNNEI. V gave up 6 bases and J gave up 0 bases, with 9 bases separating them. Using immunoSEQ multiplex PCR, the repertoire was profiled, and TCRdb retains in-frame clones only, with some absent. The sample carries approximately 640,000 clones, about 92% recorded once. This clonotype originated in a man aged 18 to 29 in good health. Some clones in this sample may be carry-over from other donors' samples. This chain joins TRBV2 and TRBJ2-7; no clear D gene. Sequenced material: memory CD8+ T cells from PBMCs. Subset meaning: CD45RO+ cells pooled with CCR7-negative TemRA cells. In nucleotides, the CDR3 is TGTGCCAGCAGGGGGTCCCTCTCCTACGAGCAGTACTTC. Protein: CASRGSLSYEQYF.